What follows describes a single T cell receptor beta chain. It has no known antigen specificity. Per-base qualities were not stored, and no clone one base away is much larger. V drops 3 bases and J drops 0 bases, leaving 8 bases in between. The CDR3 sequence holds 14 residues, the cysteine and phenylalanine included. The sequence is cut down to CDR3 DNA, 42 bases in frame from base 1. Library construction relied on RT-PCR. The instrument was a NextSeq 550. In TCRdb, the public reads were trimmed at Q25 with fastp and aligned with MiXCR, with productive beta chains retained. Every CDR3 protein is listed once, alongside the most common genes and DNA of its rows. The sample data list around 150,000 distinct CDR3 sequences, and about a third of these were observed just once. Around half of the sample comes from the top ten. The sample is drawn from a study of patients and donors after allogeneic stem cell transplantation (dated by TCRdb to between 2020 and 2021).

The TCR sequence derives from a human donor who was either an allogeneic HSCT recipient or a stem cell or donor lymphocyte infusion donor (not recorded which). It is not recorded whose cells these are; they may come from a transplant donor. The sequence joins TRBV12-3 or TRBV12-4 to TRBJ2-5; no D gene is confidently identified. Material: blood, either unsorted or a sorted T cell fraction (not recorded which). In nucleotide form, the sequence is TGTGCCAGCAGTTTCCGAGCGAACCAAGAGACCCAGTACTTC. This gives the protein CASSFRANQETQYF.